This T cell receptor beta chain was identified in a study of shared clonotypes between healthy human individuals. Assay used: immunoSEQ multiplex PCR; TCRdb lists only in-frame clones, some missing. The sample holds about 470,000 clones; roughly 80% are singletons and the top ten take around 14%. Study findings and constraints: Investigators expected sequencing depth to affect clonotype sharing among donors.

As to this clone: Its specificity is not known.

The sequencing input was PBMCs. This TCR derives from a woman in her thirties or forties in good health. Some clones in this sample may be carry-over from other donors' samples.

The CDR3 sequence: CASSLEAHNEQFF. The CDR3 DNA reads TGTGCCAGCAGCTTAGAAGCGCACAATGAGCAGTTCTTC. This rearrangement joins TRBV7-2 to TRBJ2-1; D ambiguous. The CDR3 runs 13 residues. Germline CDR1 SGHTA, CDR2 FQGNSA. The V end lost 1 base, the J end lost 5 bases, and 6 bases lay between the germline ends.